This T cell receptor beta chain was identified in a study of T-cell memory formation after mild COVID-19. Study outcomes and limitations: Some clones that responded turned up in pre-infection memory, which suggests that cross-reactive memory joined in.

This CDR3 has 16 residues. Germline lookup yields CDR1 MNHEY and CDR2 SVGAGI. V shed 0 bases and J 3 bases; nucleotides not matched to a gene: 4. On this clonotype: Its antigen remains unknown.

One entry per CDR3 protein, called by TCRdb with MiXCR from the 5' RACE reads. The sample has almost 350,000 distinct CDR3 sequences, 20% to 25% seen once. The chain combines TRBV6-5 with TRBJ2-5; 10 bases align to TRBD2. The sequenced sample was PBMCs or a T cell subset sorted from them (not recorded which). The TCR comes from a man aged 18 to 29 who had mild COVID-19 (a few samples of this study predate the infection). Cell type and time point are not known. The CDR3 DNA sequence: TGTGCCAGCAGTTACTCGAGGAGCGGGGGGGAAGAGACCCAGTACTTC. The encoded protein is CASSYSRSGGEETQYF.